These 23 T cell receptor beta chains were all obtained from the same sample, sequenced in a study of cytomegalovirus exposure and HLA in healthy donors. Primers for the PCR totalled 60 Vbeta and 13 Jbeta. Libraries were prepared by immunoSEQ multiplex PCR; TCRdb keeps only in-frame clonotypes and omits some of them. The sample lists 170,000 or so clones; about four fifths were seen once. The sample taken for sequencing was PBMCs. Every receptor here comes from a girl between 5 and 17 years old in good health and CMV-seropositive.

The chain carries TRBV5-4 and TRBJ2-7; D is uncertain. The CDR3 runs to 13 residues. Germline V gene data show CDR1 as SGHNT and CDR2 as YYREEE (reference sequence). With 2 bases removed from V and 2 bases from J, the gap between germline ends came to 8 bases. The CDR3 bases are TGTGCCAGCAGCTTTTCCATCACCTACGAGCAGTACTTC. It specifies CASSFSITYEQYF.

The CDR3 protein is CASSLTGGGGTDTQYF. DNA of the CDR3: TGTGCCAGCAGCTTAACGGGCGGGGGGGGCACAGATACGCAGTATTTT. V and J are TRBV7-3 and TRBJ2-3, with 9 bases that match TRBD2. CDR1 and CDR2 from the germline V gene are SGHTA and FQGTGA. The CDR3 covers 16 residues. V shed 0 bases, J shed 1 base, and the junction held 2 bases outside the gene matches.

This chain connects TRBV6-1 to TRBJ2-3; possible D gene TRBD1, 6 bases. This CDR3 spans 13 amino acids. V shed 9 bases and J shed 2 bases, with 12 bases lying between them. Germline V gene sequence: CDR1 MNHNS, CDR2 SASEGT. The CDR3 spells CASRDTDTDTQYF. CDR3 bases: TGTGCCAGTCGGGACACTGACACAGATACGCAGTATTTT.

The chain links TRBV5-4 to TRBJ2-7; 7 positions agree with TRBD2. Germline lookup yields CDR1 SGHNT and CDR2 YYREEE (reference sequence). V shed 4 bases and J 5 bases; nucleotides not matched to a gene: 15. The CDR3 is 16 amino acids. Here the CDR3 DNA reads TGTGCCAGCAGCCTCAAGATGCCCGGGGGGAAGCACGAGCAGTACTTC. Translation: CASSLKMPGGKHEQYF. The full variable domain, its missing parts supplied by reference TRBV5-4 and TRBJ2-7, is ETGVTQSPTHLIKTRGQQVTLRCSSQSGHNTVSWYQQALGQGPQFIFQYYREEENGRGNFPPRFSGLQFPNYSSELNVNALELDDSALYLCASSLKMPGGKHEQYFGPGTRLTVT.

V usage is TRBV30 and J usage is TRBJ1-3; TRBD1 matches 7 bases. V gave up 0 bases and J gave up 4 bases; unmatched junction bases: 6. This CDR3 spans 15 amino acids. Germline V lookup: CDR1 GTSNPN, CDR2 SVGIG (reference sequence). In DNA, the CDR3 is TGTGCCTGGAGTGTACTACCGGGACAGGGAAACACCATATATTTT. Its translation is CAWSVLPGQGNTIYF.

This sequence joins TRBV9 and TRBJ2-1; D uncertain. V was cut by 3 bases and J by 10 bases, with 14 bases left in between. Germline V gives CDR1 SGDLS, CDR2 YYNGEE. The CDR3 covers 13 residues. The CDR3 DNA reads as TGTGCCAGCAGCGACTTTCGAGCTCGGGAGCAGTTCTTC. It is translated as CASSDFRAREQFF.

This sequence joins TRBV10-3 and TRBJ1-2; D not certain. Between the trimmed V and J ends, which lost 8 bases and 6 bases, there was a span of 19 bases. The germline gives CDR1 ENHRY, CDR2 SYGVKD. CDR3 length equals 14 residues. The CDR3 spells CAISPGEGHHGYTF. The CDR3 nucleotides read TGTGCCATCTCACCCGGGGAGGGCCATCATGGCTACACCTTC.

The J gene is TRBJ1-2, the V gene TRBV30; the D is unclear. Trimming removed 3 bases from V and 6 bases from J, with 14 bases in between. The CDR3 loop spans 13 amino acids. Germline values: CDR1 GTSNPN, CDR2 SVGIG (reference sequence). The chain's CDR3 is CAWSHSQFDGYTF. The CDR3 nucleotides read TGTGCCTGGAGCCACAGTCAATTTGATGGCTACACCTTC.

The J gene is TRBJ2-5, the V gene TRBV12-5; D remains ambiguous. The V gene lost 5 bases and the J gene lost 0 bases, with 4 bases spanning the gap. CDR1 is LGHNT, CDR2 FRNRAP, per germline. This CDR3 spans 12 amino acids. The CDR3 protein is CASGTDQETQYF. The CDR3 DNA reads TGTGCTAGTGGTACAGACCAAGAGACCCAGTACTTC.

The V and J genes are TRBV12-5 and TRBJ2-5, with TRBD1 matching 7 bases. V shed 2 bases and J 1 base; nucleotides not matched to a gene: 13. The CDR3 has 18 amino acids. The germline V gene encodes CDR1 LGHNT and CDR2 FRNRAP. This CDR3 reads CASGLTKTGTEIQETQYF. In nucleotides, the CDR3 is TGTGCTAGTGGTTTGACTAAAACCGGGACAGAAATCCAAGAGACCCAGTACTTC.

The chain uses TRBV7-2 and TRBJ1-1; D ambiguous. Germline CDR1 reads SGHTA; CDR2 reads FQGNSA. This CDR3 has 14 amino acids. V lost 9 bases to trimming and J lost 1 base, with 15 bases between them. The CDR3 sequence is CARSAYEGNTEAFF. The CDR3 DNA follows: TGTGCCAGATCAGCTTACGAGGGGAACACTGAAGCTTTCTTT.

CDR3 residues: CASSQGDTQYF. CDR3 DNA sequence: TGCGCCAGCAGCCAGGGCGATACGCAGTATTTT. The rearrangement links TRBV4-1 to TRBJ2-3; D unclear. V shed 3 bases and J shed 6 bases, with 4 bases lying between them. Per germline, CDR1 MGHRA and CDR2 YSYEKL. The CDR3 contains 11 residues.

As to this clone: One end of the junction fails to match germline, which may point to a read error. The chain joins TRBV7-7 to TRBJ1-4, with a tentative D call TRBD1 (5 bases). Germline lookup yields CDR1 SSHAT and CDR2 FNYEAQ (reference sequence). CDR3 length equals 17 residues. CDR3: CASSLGGGWPTNEKLFF. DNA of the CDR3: TGTGCTAGCAGCTTGGGGGGAGGATGGCCAACTAATGAAAAACTGTTTTTT. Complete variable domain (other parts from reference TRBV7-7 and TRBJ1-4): GAGVSQSPRYKVTKRGQDVTLRCDPISSHATLYWYQQALGQGPEFLTYFNYEAQPDKSGLPSDRFSAERPEGSISTLTIQRTEQRDSAMYRCASSLGGGWPTNEKLFFGSGTQLSVL.

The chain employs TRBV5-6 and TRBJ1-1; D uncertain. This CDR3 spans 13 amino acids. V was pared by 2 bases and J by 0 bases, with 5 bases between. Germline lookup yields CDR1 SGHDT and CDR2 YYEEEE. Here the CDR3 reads CASSLSVNTEAFF. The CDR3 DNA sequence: TGTGCCAGCAGCTTATCAGTGAACACTGAAGCTTTCTTT. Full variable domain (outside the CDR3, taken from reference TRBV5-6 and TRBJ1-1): DAGVTQSPTHLIKTRGQQVTLRCSPKSGHDTVSWYQQALGQGPQFIFQYYEEEERQRGNFPDRFSGHQFPNYSSELNVNALLLGDSALYLCASSLSVNTEAFFGQGTRLTVV.

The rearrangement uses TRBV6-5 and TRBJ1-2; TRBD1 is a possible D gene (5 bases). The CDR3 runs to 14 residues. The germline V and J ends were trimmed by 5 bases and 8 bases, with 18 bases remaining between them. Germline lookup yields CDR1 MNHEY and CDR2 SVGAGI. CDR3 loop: CASSQGLGSRGYTF. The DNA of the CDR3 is TGTGCCAGCAGTCAGGGTCTAGGGTCCCGGGGCTACACCTTC.

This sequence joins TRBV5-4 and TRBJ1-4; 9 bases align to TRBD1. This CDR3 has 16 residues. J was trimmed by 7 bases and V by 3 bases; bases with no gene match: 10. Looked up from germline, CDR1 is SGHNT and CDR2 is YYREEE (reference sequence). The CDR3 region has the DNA TGTGCCAGCAGCTCGCCGGGACAGGGTATAGTTGAAAAACTGTTTTTT. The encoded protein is CASSSPGQGIVEKLFF.

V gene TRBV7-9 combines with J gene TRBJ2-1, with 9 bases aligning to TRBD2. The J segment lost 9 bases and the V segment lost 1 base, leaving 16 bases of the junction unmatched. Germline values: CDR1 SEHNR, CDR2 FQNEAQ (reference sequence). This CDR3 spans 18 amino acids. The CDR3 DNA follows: TGTGCCAGCAGCTTAGATTTCTCTTCAGCGGGGGGATTAGTTGAGCAGTTCTTC. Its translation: CASSLDFSSAGGLVEQFF.

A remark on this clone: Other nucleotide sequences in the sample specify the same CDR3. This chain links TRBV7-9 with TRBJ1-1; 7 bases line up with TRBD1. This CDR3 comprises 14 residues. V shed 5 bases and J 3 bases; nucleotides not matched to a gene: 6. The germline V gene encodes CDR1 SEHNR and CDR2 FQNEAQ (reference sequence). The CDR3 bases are TGTGCCAGCAGCGGAGACAGGGTCTACACTGAAGCTTTCTTT. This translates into CASSGDRVYTEAFF.

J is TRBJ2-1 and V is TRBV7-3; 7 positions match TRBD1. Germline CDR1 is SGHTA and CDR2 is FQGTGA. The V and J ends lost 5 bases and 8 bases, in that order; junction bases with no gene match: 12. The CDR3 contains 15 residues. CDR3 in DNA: TGTGCCAGCAGCGACCGGGACAGCGGCTTCGATGAGCAGTTCTTC. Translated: CASSDRDSGFDEQFF.

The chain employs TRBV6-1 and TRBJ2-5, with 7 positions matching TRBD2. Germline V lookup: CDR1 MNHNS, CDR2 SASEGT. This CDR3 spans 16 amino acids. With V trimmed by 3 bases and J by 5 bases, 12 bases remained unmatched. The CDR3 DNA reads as TGTGCCAGCAGTGATAACCCCGGCAGCGGGGTGGAGACCCAGTACTTC. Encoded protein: CASSDNPGSGVETQYF.

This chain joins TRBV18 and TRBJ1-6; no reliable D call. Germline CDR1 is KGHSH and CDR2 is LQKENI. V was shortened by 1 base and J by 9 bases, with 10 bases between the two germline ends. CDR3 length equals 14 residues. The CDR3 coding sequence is TGTGCCAGCTCACCACAGGGAGAGGGTTCACCCCTCCACTTT. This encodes CASSPQGEGSPLHF.

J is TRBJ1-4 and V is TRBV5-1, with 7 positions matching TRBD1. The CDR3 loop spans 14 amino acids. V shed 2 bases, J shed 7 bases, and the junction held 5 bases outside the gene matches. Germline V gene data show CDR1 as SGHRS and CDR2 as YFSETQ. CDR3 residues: CASSFRQGGEKLFF. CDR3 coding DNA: TGCGCCAGCAGCTTTCGGCAGGGGGGTGAAAAACTGTTTTTT.

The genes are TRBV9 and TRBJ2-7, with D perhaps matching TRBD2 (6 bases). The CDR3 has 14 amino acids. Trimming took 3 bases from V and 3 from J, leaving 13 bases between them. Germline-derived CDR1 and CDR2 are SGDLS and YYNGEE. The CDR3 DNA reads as TGTGCCAGCAGCGCCGGGACTGATTACTACGAGCAGTACTTC. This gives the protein CASSAGTDYYEQYF.